This entry features one TCR beta chain sequence. The table came from immunoSEQ multiplex PCR; TCRdb's copy has only in-frame clones and leaves some out. The sample records a few hundred thousand clones, 88% being singletons. The length of the CDR3 is 16 residues. Germline-derived CDR1 and CDR2 are SGDLS and YYNGEE. Trimming stripped 3 bases from V and 2 bases from J, with 12 bases between. This sample was taken from a study of blood T cell repertoires in COVID-19. Study as a whole: Spain, Italy and the United States supplied samples that represented acute and convalescent COVID-19. Sources were T cells, B-cell-depleted T cells, or PBMCs; the material itself was cDNA or gDNA.

This receptor was taken from a man in his sixties who had recovered from COVID-19. The genes are TRBV9 and TRBJ2-6; maybe TRBD1 (5 bases). The sample comprised peripheral blood. The CDR3 sequence: CASSADKPTGANVLTF. The CDR3 DNA reads as TGTGCCAGCAGCGCGGACAAGCCGACTGGGGCCAACGTCCTGACTTTC.